This TCR beta chain was sequenced for a study of blood T cell repertoires in COVID-19 (TCRdb year 2020). Describing the broader study: Collaborator samples came from the United States, Italy and Spain and covered acute and convalescent phases of COVID-19. The prospective study material was composed of cDNA or gDNA derived from T cells, B-cell-depleted T cells, or PBMCs. The samples were drawn from two sources: the first 160 participants of the ongoing ImmuneRACE study, and 950 to 1,500 subjects contributed by 6 global collaborators. A de-identified subject ID, COVID-19 status, age in years and sex were almost always included in the sample metadata. HLA class I and class II types, where available, came from metadata supplied by the sample provider rather than from assay-based typing. Subjects who had been exposed to COVID-19, were actively infected with it, or had recovered from it provided the deeply sampled blood TCRbeta repertoires that made up the dataset. The repertoires were released in a freely available public database meant as a resource for research on the immune response to SARS-CoV-2.

Paper-wide results and their limitations: Clinical and demographic metadata were provided uncurated, with the amount varying by source and participant.

As concerns this clone: This receptor's antigen is unknown. Base quality data are lacking; no much larger clone is found one base away.

TCRbeta CDR3 regions were amplified from genomic DNA by means of the immunoSEQ Assay, a bias-controlled multiplex PCR. Under the source paper's analysis protocol: Within the assay, amplification of reference gene primers was used to estimate how many nucleated cells each sample contained. To quantify the absolute abundance of each unique TCRbeta CDR3 rearrangement, sequence reads were collapsed and filtered. For each sample, productive Simpson clonality was calculated by taking the square root of Simpson's diversity index across productive rearrangements. Not all clones reach the TCRdb copy of this immuneACCESS table, which keeps in-frame sequences only. Checked studies attribute under half of the gap to unresolved V genes and leave the rest unexplained. V, J and clone size derive from that table, while D and trimming were established from the DNA sequence. The sample table records some 310,000 clones; around 89% of these occur just once. Of the sample, around 1% is held by the ten largest clones.

One collaborating source in Seattle enrolled patients while the patients were actively infected and followed the patients over time throughout the course of disease. Whole blood was collected in K2EDTA tubes by collaborating institutions according to the institutions' own protocols. Collaborator samples were shipped for TCRbeta analysis as frozen whole blood, isolated PBMCs, or DNA extracted from either sample type. As encoded in the germline V gene, CDR1 is SQVTM while CDR2 is ANQGSEA. Trimming removed 5 bases from V and 0 bases from J, leaving 21 bases between the germline ends. From the cysteine up to the phenylalanine, the CDR3 has a length of 17 residues. Only the CDR3 DNA is retained, 51 bases long and in frame from the first base.

This TCR came from a woman aged 40 to 49 with COVID-19, enrolled during active disease. The chain is encoded by TRBV29-1 joined to TRBJ2-3, with a tentative D gene TRBD2 over 6 matching bases. The material sequenced was peripheral blood. Here the CDR3 is given as CSVRGSSGQTSTDTQYF. The DNA sequence is as follows: TGCAGCGTTAGAGGGTCCAGCGGGCAGACTAGCACAGATACGCAGTATTTT.